The TCR beta chain described here comes from a study of T cell repertoires in cytomegalovirus infection. Background on the study: CMV infection plus the matching HLA type was flagged by public TCR beta signatures.

Regarding the study as a whole: Dominant in the ex vivo response were TCR beta clonotypes restricted by HLA-C and specific for CMV. The study identified carriers of CMV plus the relevant HLA from cumulative public TCR beta family frequency.

This clonotype was seen a handful of times. As yet, its antigen is unknown. Using its own MiXCR run on the reads, TCRdb lists one record per CDR3 protein. This sample carries fewer than 950,000 distinct CDR3 sequences, less than 35% of them seen once, and the ten largest clones take around 12%. Sequencing was performed on cultured CD8+ T cells from PBMCs, taken from culture after CMV antigen stimulation. This receptor was taken from a human donor in good health (CMV status not recorded). Some clones in this sample may be carry-over from other donors' samples.

CDR3 bases: TGCGCCAGCAGCCAACCGAGGGGACAGCTGAACACTGAAGCTTTCTTT. It is translated as CASSQPRGQLNTEAFF. This chain joins TRBV4-1 and TRBJ1-1, with 7 positions matching TRBD1. This CDR3 spans 16 amino acids. The ends lost 2 bases at V and 0 bases at J; junction bases unmatched: 6. CDR1 is MGHRA, CDR2 YSYEKL, per germline.